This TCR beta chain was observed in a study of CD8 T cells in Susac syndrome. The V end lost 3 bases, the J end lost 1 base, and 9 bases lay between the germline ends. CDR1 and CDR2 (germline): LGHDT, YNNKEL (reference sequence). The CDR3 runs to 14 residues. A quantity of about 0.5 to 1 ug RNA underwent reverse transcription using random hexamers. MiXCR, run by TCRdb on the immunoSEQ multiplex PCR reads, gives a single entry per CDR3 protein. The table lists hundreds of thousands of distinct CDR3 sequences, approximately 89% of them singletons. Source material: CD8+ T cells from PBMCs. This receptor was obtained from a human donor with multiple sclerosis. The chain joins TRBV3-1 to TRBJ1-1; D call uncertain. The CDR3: CASSQETENTEAFF. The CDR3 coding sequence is TGTGCCAGCAGCCAGGAAACAGAGAACACTGAAGCTTTCTTT.